Below are 20 T cell receptor beta chains sequenced from a single sample in a study of CD8 T cells in Susac syndrome. Random hexamers were used to reverse transcribe an amount of about 0.45 to 1 ug RNA. A single record per CDR3 protein comes from TCRdb applying MiXCR to the immunoSEQ multiplex PCR reads. The sample has 20,000 or so distinct CDR3 sequences, approximately 95% seen once. The sample was CD8+ T cells from PBMCs. The receptor source for this set is a human donor in good health.

The CDR3 region is CASSPTLNTGELFF. The CDR3 bases are TGCGCCAGCAGCCCGACGCTGAACACCGGGGAGCTGTTTTTT. The chain combines TRBV5-1 with TRBJ2-2; no reliable D call. The CDR3 is 14 residues long. Between the trimmed V and J ends, which lost 4 bases and 1 base, there was a span of 8 bases. The germline V gene encodes CDR1 SGHRS and CDR2 YFSETQ.

The genes are TRBV6-6 and TRBJ2-7; D gene ambiguous. CDR3 length: 15 amino acids. V was pared by 0 bases and J by 3 bases, with 12 bases between. The germline CDR1 and CDR2 sequences are MNHNY and SVGAGI (reference sequence). The CDR3 protein is CASSYSPSWDYEQYF. CDR3 nucleotide sequence: TGTGCCAGCAGTTACTCCCCCAGCTGGGACTACGAGCAGTACTTC.

J is TRBJ1-1 and V is TRBV18; no clear D. V lost 5 bases, J lost 1 base, and 8 bases lay in between. This CDR3 has 13 amino acids. Germline V gene sequence: CDR1 KGHSH, CDR2 LQKENI. The CDR3 loop reads CASSSGGNTEAFF. The CDR3 nucleotides are TGTGCCAGCTCATCCGGCGGGAACACTGAAGCTTTCTTT.

V is TRBV5-8 and J is TRBJ2-7, with TRBD2 matching 12 bases. Germline V CDR1 and CDR2: SGHTS, YDEGEE. V shed 4 bases and J 6 bases; nucleotides not matched to a gene: 11. This CDR3 is built from 16 residues. The DNA of the CDR3 is TGTGCCAGCAGCCGGACAGCGACTAGCGGGAGACCCGAGCAGTACTTC. Amino acids: CASSRTATSGRPEQYF. The full variable domain, in which reference TRBV5-8 and TRBJ2-7 provide the parts outside the CDR3, is EAGVTQSPTHLIKTRGQQATLRCSPISGHTSVYWYQQALGLGLQFLLWYDEGEERNRGNFPPRFSGRQFPNYSSELNVNALELEDSALYLCASSRTATSGRPEQYFGPGTRLTVT.

V usage is TRBV7-9 and J usage is TRBJ2-2; D gene uncertain. The CDR3 spans 14 residues. Trimming stripped 3 bases from V and 0 bases from J, with 5 bases between. Germline CDR1 is SEHNR and CDR2 is FQNEAQ (reference sequence). The CDR3 protein is CASSFIPNTGELFF. Written as DNA, the CDR3 is TGTGCCAGCAGCTTTATCCCGAACACCGGGGAGCTGTTTTTT.

This chain uses TRBV10-1 with TRBJ2-7; TRBD2 matches at 9 bases. This CDR3 has 14 residues. Losses at the gene ends were 11 bases for V and 0 bases for J; bases not matched to a gene: 8. Germline values: CDR1 WNHNN, CDR2 SYGVQD (reference sequence). CDR3 in DNA: TGCGCCCCCCGGGGGCGGGAGGGCTCCTACGAGCAGTACGTC. As protein: CAPRGREGSYEQYV.

This chain links TRBV14 with TRBJ2-1, with a weak D call TRBD2 (6 bases). The CDR3 length is 13 residues. The ends were cut back, 1 base at V and 6 bases at J, with 7 bases in the middle. CDR1 and CDR2 from the germline V gene are SGHDN and FVKESK. CDR3 bases: TGTGCCAGCAGCCAAGCGGGAGTCAATGAGCAGTTCTTC. Its translation: CASSQAGVNEQFF.

In its sample, this clonotype was seen once. This rearrangement joins TRBV6-5 to TRBJ1-2, with D possibly being TRBD1 (5 bases). V lost 3 bases and J lost 7, with 18 bases in between. The CDR3 runs 15 residues. Germline CDR1 and CDR2: MNHEY and SVGAGI. The DNA of the CDR3 is TGTGCCAGCAGTTATTCGGTGGGAGGGGTTGCTGGCTACACCTTC. Translated, it gives CASSYSVGGVAGYTF.

The chain employs TRBV6-6 and TRBJ1-1; D uncertain. V was shortened by 9 bases and J by 5 bases, with 7 bases between the two germline ends. From germline, CDR1 is MNHNY and CDR2 SVGAGI (reference sequence). The CDR3 spans 10 residues. As DNA, the CDR3 is TGTGCCAGTTTTCAGACTGAAGCTTTCTTT. Translated, it gives CASFQTEAFF.

The rearrangement joins TRBV20-1 to TRBJ2-3; D uncertain. Trimming pared 1 base from V and 0 bases from J, leaving 17 bases between. The CDR3 extends over 17 amino acids. CDR1 and CDR2 (germline): DFQATT, SNEGSKA (reference sequence). The CDR3 reads CSARGADQPFSTDTQYF. In nucleotides, the CDR3 is TGCAGTGCTAGAGGGGCGGACCAACCTTTTAGCACAGATACGCAGTATTTT.

The rearrangement joins TRBV29-1 to TRBJ2-7; TRBD2 agrees at 9 bases. The CDR3 extends over 13 amino acids. CDR1 and CDR2 from the germline V gene are SQVTM and ANQGSEA. V trimming: 8 bases; J trimming: 0 bases; junction bases outside the gene matches: 5. This CDR3 is CSTRTSASYEQYF. The DNA of the CDR3 is TGCAGCACCCGGACTAGCGCCTCCTACGAGCAGTACTTC.

This CDR3 reads CATSRILGEQYV. Written as DNA, the CDR3 is TGTGCCACCAGTAGGATCCTGGGCGAGCAGTACGTC. J is TRBJ2-7 and V is TRBV24-1; D unresolved. The V end was cut by 6 bases, the J end by 6 bases, with 11 bases between. CDR3 length: 12 residues. Germline V gene data show CDR1 as KGHDR and CDR2 as SFDVKD.

The chain combines TRBV5-1 with TRBJ2-2, with D possibly matching TRBD1 (6 bases). V lost 0 bases and J 8 bases, leaving 11 bases between the germline ends. The CDR3 contains 14 residues. CDR1 is SGHRS and CDR2 is YFSETQ in the germline V gene. This CDR3 reads CASSLVQGAGELFF. The CDR3 region has the DNA TGCGCCAGCAGCTTGGTACAGGGAGCAGGGGAGCTGTTTTTT. Full variable domain (missing parts from reference TRBV5-1 and TRBJ2-2): KAGVTQTPRYLIKTRGQQVTLSCSPISGHRSVSWYQQTPGQGLQFLFEYFSETQRNKGNFPGRFSGRQFSNSRSEMNVSTLELGDSALYLCASSLVQGAGELFFGEGSRLTVL.

This clonotype appeared a single time. The chain joins TRBV3-1 to TRBJ2-7, with 7 bases that match TRBD2. The CDR3 has 15 residues. In germline, CDR1 is LGHDT, CDR2 YNNKEL (reference sequence). The V segment lost 1 base and the J segment 3 bases; nucleotides outside the gene matches: 6. The CDR3 reads CASSQAAGSRYEQYF. DNA of the CDR3: TGTGCCAGCAGCCAAGCAGCGGGATCGCGCTACGAGCAGTACTTC.

The V gene is TRBV25-1, the J gene TRBJ2-7; D gene unclear. This CDR3 region has 11 residues. Trimming stripped 5 bases from V and 4 bases from J, with 6 bases between. The germline gives CDR1 MGHDK, CDR2 SYGVNS. CDR3 amino acids: CASSFVYEQYF. In DNA, the CDR3 is TGTGCCAGCAGTTTCGTTTACGAGCAGTACTTC.

The chain has TRBV4-3 and TRBJ1-2; maybe TRBD1 (5 bases). The CDR3 is made up of 14 amino acids. Trimming left V 3 bases short and J 4 bases short, with 12 bases between. CDR1 and CDR2 from the germline V gene are LGHNA and YSLEER. The CDR3 DNA reads as TGCGCCAGCAGCCACTACGACAGCATCTATGGCTACACCTTC. Protein product: CASSHYDSIYGYTF.

The genes are TRBV29-1 and TRBJ1-1; D is ambiguous. Germline V lookup: CDR1 SQVTM, CDR2 ANQGSEA. The V end lost 1 base, the J end lost 4 bases, and 19 bases lay between the germline ends. The CDR3 covers 16 residues. The CDR3 region has the DNA TGCAGCGTTGAAGGCAGCTCCCTGGGGTGGGTCACTGAAGCTTTCTTT. Its protein is CSVEGSSLGWVTEAFF.

The chain employs TRBV7-9 and TRBJ2-1, with 11 bases matching TRBD2. CDR3 length: 16 residues. The germline V gene has CDR1 SEHNR and CDR2 FQNEAQ (reference sequence). The V segment lost 5 bases and the J segment 9 bases; nucleotides outside the gene matches: 12. The CDR3 coding sequence is TGTGCCAGCAGCCCAATAGGACTAGCGGGTCCGTCTGAGCAGTTCTTC. It encodes CASSPIGLAGPSEQFF.

The gene calls are TRBV5-6 and TRBJ2-7; D is tentatively TRBD1 or TRBD2 (5 bases each). The CDR3 covers 13 residues. Trimming pared 6 bases from V and 0 bases from J, leaving 10 bases between. Germline lookup yields CDR1 SGHDT and CDR2 YYEEEE. CDR3 nucleotides: TGTGCCAGCACTTGGGGGAGCTCCTACGAGCAGTACGTC. Translated, it gives CASTWGSSYEQYV.

The V call is TRBV7-9, the J call TRBJ2-5, with D unresolved. This CDR3 region has 12 residues. Per the germline V gene, CDR1 is SEHNR and CDR2 is FQNEAQ (reference sequence). V gave up 1 base and J gave up 13 bases, with 13 bases separating them. The chain's CDR3 is CASSLEDHPPYF. In DNA form, the CDR3 reads TGTGCCAGCAGCTTAGAGGACCACCCCCCGTACTTC. Full variable domain (remainder filled in from reference TRBV7-9 and TRBJ2-5): DTGVSQNPRHKITKRGQNVTFRCDPISEHNRLYWYRQTLGQGPEFLTYFQNEAQLEKSRLLSDRFSAERPKGSFSTLEIQRTEQGDSAMYLCASSLEDHPPYFGPGTRLLVL.